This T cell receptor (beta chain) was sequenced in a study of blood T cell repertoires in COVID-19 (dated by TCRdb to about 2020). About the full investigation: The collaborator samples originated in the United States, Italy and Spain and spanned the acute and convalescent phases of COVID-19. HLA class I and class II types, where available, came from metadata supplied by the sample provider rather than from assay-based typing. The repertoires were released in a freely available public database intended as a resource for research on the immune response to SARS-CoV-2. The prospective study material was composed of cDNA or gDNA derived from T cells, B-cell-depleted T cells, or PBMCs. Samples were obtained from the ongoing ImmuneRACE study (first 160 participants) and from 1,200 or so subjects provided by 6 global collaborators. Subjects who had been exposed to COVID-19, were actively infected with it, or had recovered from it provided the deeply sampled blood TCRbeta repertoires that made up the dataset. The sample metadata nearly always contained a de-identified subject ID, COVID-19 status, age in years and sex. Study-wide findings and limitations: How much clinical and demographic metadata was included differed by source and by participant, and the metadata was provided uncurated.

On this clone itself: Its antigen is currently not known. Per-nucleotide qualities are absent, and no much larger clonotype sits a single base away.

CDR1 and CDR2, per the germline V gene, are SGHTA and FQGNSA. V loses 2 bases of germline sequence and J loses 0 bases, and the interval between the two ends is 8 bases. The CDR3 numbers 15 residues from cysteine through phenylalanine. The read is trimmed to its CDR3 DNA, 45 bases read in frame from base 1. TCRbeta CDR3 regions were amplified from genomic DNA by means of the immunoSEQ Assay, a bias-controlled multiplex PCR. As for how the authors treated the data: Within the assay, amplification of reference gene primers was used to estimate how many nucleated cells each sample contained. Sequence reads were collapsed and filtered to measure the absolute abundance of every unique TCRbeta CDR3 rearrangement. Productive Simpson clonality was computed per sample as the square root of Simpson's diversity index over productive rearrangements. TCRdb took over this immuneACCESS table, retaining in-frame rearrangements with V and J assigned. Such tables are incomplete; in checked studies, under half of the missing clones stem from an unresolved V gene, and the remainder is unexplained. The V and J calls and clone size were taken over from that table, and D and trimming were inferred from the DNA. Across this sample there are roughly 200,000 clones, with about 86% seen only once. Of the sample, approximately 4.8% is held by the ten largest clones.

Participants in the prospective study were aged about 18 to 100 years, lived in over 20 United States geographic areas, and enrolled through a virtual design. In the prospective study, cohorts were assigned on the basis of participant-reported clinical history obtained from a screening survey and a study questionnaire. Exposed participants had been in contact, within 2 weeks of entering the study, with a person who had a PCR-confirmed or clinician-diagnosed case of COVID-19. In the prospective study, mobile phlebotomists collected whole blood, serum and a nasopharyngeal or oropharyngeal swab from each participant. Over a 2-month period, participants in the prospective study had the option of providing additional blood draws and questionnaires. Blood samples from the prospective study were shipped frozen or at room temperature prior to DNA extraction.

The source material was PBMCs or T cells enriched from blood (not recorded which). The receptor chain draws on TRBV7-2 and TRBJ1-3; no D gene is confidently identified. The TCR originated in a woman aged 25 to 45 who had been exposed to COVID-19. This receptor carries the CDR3 CASSLNIVSGNTIYF. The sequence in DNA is TGTGCCAGCAGCTTAAACATTGTCTCTGGAAACACCATATATTTT.